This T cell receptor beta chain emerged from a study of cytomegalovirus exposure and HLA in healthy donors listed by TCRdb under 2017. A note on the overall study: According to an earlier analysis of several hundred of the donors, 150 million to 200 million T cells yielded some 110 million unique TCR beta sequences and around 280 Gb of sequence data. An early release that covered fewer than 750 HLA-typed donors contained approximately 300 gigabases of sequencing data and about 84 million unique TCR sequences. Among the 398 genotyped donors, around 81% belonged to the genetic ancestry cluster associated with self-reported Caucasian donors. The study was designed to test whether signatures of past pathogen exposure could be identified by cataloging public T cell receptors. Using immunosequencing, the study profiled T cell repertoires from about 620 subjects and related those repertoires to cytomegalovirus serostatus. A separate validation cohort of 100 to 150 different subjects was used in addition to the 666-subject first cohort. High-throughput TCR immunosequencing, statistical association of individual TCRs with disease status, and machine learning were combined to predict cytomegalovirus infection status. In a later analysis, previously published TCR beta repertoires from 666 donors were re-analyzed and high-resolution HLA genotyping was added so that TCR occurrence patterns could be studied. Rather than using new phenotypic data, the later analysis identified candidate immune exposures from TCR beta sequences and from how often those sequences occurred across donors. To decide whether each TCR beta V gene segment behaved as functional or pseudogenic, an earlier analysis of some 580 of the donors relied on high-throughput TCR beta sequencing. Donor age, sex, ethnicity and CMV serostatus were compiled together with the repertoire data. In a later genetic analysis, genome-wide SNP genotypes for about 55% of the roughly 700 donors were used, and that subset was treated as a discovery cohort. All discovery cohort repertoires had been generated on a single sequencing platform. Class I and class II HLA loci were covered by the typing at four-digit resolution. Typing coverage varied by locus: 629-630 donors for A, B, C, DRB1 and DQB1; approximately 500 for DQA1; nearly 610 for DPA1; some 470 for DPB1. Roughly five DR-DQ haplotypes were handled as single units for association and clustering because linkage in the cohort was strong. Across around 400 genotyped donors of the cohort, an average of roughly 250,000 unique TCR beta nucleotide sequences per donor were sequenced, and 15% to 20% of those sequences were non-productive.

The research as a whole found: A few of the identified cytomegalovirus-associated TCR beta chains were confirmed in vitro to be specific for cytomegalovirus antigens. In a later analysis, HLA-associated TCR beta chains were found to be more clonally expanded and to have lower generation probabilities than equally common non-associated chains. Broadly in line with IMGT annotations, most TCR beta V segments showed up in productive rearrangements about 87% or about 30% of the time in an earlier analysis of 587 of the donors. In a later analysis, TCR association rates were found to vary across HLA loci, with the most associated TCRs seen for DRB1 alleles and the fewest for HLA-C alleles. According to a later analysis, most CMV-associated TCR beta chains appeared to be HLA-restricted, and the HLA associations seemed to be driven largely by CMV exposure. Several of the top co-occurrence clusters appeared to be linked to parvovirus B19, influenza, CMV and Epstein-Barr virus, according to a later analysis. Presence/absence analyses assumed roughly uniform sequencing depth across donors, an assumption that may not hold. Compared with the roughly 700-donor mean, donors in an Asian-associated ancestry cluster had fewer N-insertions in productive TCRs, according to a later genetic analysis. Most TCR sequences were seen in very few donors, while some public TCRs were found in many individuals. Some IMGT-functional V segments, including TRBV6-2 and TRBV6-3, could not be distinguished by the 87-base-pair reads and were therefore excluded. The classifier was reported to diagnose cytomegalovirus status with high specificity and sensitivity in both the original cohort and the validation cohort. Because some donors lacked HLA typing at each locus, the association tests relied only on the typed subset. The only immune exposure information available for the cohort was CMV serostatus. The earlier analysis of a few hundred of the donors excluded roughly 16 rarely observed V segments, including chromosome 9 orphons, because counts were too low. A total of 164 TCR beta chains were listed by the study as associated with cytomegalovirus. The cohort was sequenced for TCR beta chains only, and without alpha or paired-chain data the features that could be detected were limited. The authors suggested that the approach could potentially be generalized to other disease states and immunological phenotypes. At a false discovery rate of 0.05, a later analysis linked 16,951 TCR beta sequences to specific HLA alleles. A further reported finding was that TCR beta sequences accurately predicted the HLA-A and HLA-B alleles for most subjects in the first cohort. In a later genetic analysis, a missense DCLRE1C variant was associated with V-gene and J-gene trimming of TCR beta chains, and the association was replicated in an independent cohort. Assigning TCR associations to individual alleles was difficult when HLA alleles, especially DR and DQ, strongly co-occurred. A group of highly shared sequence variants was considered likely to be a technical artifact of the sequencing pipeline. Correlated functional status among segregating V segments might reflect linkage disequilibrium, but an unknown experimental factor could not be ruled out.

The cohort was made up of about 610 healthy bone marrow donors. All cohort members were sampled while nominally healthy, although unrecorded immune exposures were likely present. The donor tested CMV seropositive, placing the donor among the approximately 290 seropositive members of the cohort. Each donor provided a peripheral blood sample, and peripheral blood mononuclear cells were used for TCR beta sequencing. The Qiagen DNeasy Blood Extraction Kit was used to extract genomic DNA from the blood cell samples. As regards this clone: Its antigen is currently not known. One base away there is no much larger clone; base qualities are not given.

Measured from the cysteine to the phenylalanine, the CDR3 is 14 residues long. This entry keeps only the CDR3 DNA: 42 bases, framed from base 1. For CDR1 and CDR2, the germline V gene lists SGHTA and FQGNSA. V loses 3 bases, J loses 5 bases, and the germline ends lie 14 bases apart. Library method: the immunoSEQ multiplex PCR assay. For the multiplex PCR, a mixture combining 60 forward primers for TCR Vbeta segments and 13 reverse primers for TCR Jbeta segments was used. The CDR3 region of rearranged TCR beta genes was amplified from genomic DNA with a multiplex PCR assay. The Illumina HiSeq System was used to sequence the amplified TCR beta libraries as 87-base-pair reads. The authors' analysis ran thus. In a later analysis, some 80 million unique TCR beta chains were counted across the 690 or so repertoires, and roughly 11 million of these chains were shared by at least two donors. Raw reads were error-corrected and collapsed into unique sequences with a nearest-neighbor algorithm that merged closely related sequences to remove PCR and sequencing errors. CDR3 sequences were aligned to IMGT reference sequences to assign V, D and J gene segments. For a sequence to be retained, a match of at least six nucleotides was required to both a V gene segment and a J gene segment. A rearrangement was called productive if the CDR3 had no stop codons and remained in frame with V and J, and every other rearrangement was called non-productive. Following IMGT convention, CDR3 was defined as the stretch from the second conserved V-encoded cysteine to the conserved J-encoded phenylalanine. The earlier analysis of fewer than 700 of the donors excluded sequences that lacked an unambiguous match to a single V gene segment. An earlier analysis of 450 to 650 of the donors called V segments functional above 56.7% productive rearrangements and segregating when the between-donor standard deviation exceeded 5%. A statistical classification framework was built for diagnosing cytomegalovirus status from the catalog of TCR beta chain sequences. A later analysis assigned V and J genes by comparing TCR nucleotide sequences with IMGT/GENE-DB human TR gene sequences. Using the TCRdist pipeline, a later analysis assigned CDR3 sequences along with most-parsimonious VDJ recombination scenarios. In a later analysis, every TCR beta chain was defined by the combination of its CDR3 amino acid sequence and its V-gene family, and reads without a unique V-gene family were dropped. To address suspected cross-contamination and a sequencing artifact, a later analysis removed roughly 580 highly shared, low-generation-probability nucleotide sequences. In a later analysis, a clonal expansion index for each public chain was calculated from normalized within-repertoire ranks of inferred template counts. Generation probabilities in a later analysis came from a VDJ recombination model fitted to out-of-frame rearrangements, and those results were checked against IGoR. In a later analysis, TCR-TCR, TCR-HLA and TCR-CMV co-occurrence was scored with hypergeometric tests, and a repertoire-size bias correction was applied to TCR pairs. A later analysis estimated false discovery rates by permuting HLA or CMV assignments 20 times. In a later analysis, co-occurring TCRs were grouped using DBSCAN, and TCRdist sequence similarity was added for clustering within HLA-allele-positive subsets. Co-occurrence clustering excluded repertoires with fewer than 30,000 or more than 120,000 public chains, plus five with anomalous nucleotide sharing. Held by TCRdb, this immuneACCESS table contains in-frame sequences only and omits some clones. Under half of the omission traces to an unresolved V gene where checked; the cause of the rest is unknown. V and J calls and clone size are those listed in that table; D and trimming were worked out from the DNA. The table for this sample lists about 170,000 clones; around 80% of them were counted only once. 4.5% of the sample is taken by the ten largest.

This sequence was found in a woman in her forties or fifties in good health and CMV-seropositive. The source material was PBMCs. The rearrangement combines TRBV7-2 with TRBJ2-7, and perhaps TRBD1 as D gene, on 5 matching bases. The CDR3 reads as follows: CASSLGLLLDEQYF. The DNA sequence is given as TGTGCCAGCAGCTTGGGGCTCCTCCTTGACGAGCAGTACTTC.